This T cell receptor (beta chain) was observed in a study of blood T cells in healthy people across ages. A second PCR, run for roughly 7 to 11 cycles, used a sample-barcoded 5' primer plus a J-beta primer mix. Every cDNA was tagged by a template-switch adaptor with 12 random nucleotides. MiXCR, applied by TCRdb to the 5' RACE reads, yields one record per CDR3 protein. In the table there are about 680,000 distinct CDR3 sequences, about 52% of which are singletons. The sample holds a few counts of this clonotype. Total RNA was extracted at no less than 6 micrograms per sample. The specimen was blood. The TCR sequence derives from a woman in her sixties or seventies in good health.

CDR3 nucleotide sequence: TGCAGTGCGCCGGGGTGGGGGACTAGCGAAAAGAGCTCCTACAATGAGCAGTTCTTC. It yields the protein CSAPGWGTSEKSSYNEQFF. This chain joins TRBV20-1 and TRBJ2-1; 10 nucleotides agree with TRBD2. The ends lost 6 bases at V and 0 bases at J; junction bases unmatched: 17. The germline V gene encodes CDR1 DFQATT and CDR2 SNEGSKA (reference sequence). This CDR3 comprises 19 residues.